This T cell receptor beta chain is from a study of T cell responses to AZD1222 COVID-19 vaccine. This CDR3 has 17 residues. Germline V CDR1 and CDR2: LGHNA, YNFKEQ. The J segment lost 3 bases and the V segment lost 4 bases, leaving 12 bases of the junction unmatched. Repertoires were generated with immunoSEQ multiplex PCR, while TCRdb's copy carries only in-frame clones and drops some. The sample includes 120,000 to 150,000 clones, 86% of them seen just once. This TCR was sampled from an adult who received the AZD1222 COVID-19 vaccine. The genes are TRBV4-2 and TRBJ2-7; 10 bases are shared with TRBD1. The sample consisted of peripheral blood, taken 28 days after the second AZD1222 dose. The CDR3 sequence is CASSLSPRGTGDYEQYF. The DNA of the CDR3 is TGTGCCAGCAGCCTCTCACCACGTGGGACAGGGGACTACGAGCAGTACTTC.